Below are 3 T cell receptor beta chains sequenced from a single sample in a study of PD-1 blockade in mismatch repair-deficient tumors (dated by TCRdb to about 2017). The library was built by means of the immunoSEQ multiplex PCR assay. What TCRdb holds here is the immuneACCESS table cut down to in-frame rearrangements. Part of the clones is not present; checked against another copy, under half of the missing clones reflect an unresolved V gene, and the others are unexplained. This sample has 100,000 to 150,000 clones in its table, and roughly nine tenths of those were observed once. The leading ten clones occupy roughly 14% of the sample. The specimen was peripheral blood, collected 44 weeks after starting pembrolizumab. The receptors here all came from an adult with mismatch repair-deficient cancer.

V gene TRBV5-1 combines with J gene TRBJ2-1, with D perhaps matching TRBD2 (5 bases). The CDR3 contains 16 residues. Germline V gene sequence: CDR1 SGHRS, CDR2 YFSETQ. V was shortened by 0 bases and J by 7 bases, with 17 bases between the two germline ends. CDR3 DNA: TGCGCCAGCAGCTTGGATGGACGGACGGAGGTAAATGAGCAGTTCTTC. As protein: CASSLDGRTEVNEQFF. Combining the CDR3 with reference TRBV5-1 and TRBJ2-1 gives the whole variable domain KAGVTQTPRYLIKTRGQQVTLSCSPISGHRSVSWYQQTPGQGLQFLFEYFSETQRNKGNFPGRFSGRQFSNSRSEMNVSTLELGDSALYLCASSLDGRTEVNEQFFGPGTRLTVL.

CDR3 protein: CASSLGLAGVGQETQYF. For the CDR3, the DNA is TGCGCCAGCAGCCTTGGACTAGCGGGAGTGGGACAAGAGACCCAGTACTTC. The chain uses TRBV5-1 and TRBJ2-5; 13 positions agree with TRBD2. The germline V gene has CDR1 SGHRS and CDR2 YFSETQ. This CDR3 region has 17 residues. J lost 2 bases, V lost 4 bases, and 8 bases had no gene match.

V and J are TRBV25-1 and TRBJ2-3; D remains unclear. This CDR3 spans 15 amino acids. V was shortened by 3 bases and J by 5 bases, with 15 bases between the two germline ends. CDR1 MGHDK and CDR2 SYGVNS come from the germline V gene. The CDR3 sequence: CASSDYRVSLDTQYF. In DNA form, the CDR3 reads TGTGCCAGCAGTGACTATCGGGTCAGCTTAGATACGCAGTATTTT. The whole variable domain, filled in from reference TRBV25-1 and TRBJ2-3, reads EADIYQTPRYLVIGTGKKITLECSQTMGHDKMYWYQQDPGMELHLIHYSYGVNSTEKGDLSSESTVSRIRTEHFPLTLESARPSHTSQYLCASSDYRVSLDTQYFGPGTRLTVL.